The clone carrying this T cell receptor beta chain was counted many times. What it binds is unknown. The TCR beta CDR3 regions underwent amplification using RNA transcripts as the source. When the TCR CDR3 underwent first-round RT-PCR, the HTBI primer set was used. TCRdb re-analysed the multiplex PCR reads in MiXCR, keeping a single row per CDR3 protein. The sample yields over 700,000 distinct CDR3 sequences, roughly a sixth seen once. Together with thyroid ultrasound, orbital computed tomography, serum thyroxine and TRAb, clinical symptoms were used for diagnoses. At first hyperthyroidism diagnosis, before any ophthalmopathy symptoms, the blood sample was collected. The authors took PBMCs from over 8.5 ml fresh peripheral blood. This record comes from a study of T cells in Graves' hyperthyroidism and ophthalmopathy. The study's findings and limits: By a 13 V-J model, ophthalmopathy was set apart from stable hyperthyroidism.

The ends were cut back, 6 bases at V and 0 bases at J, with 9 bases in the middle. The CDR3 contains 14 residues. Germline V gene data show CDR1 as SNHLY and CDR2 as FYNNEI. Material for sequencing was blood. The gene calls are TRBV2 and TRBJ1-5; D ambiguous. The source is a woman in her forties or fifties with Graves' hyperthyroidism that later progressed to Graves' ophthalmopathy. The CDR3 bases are TGTGCCAGCAGCGGCCCGGTTAGCAATCAGCCCCAGCATTTT. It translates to CASSGPVSNQPQHF.